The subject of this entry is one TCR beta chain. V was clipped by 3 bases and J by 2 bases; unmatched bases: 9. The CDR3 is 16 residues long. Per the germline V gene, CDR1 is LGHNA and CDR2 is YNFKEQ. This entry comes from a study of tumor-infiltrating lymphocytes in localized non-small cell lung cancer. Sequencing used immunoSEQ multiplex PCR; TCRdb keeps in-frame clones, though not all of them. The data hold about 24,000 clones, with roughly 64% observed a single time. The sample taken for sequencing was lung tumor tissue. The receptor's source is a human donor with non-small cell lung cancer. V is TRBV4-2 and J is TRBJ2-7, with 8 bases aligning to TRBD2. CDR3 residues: CASSQAGGLGPYEQYF. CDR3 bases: TGTGCCAGCAGCCAGGCCGGGGGACTAGGTCCCTACGAGCAGTACTTC.